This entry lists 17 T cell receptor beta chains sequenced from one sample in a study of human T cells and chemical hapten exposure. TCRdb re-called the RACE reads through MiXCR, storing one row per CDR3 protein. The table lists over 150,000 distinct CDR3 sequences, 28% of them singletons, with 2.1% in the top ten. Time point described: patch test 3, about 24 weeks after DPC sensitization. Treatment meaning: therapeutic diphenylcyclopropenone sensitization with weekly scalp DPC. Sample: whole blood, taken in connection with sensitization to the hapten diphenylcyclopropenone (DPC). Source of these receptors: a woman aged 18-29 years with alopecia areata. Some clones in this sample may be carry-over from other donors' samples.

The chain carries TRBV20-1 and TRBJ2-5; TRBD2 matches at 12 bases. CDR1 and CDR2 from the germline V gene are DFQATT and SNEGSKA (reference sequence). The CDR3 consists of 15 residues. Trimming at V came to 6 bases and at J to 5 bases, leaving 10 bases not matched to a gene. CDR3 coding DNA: TGCAGTGCAGCTTCGACTAGCGGGGGTGGTGAGACCCAGTACTTC. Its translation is CSAASTSGGGETQYF.

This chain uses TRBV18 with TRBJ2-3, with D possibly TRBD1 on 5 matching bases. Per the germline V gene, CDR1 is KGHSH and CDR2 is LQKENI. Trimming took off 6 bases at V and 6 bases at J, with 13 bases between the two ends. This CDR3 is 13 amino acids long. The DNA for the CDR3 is TGTGCCAGCTCGCACACAGGCGTCGATACGCAGTATTTT. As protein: CASSHTGVDTQYF. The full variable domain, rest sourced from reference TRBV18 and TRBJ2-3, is NAGVMQNPRHLVRRRGQEARLRCSPMKGHSHVYWYRQLPEEGLKFMVYLQKENIIDESGMPKERFSAEFPKEGPSILRIQQVVRGDSAAYFCASSHTGVDTQYFGPGTRLTVL.

This CDR3 is CASSFSLYEQYF. DNA for the CDR3: TGCGCCAGCAGCTTTTCCCTCTACGAGCAGTACTTC. The chain joins TRBV5-1 to TRBJ2-7; D is unresolved. V lost 2 bases to trimming and J lost 3 bases, with 6 bases between them. Looked up from germline, CDR1 is SGHRS and CDR2 is YFSETQ. The CDR3 length is 12 residues.

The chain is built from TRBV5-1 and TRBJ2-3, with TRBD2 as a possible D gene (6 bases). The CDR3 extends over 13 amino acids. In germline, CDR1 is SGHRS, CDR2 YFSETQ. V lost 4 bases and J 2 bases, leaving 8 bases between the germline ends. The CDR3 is CASSGTHTDTQYF. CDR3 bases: TGCGCCAGCAGCGGGACTCACACAGATACGCAGTATTTT.

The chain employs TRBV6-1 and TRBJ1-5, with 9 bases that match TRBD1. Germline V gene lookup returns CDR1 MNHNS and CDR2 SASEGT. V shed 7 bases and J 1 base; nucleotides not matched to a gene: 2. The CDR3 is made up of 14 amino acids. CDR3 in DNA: TGTGCCAGCAAGGACAGGGGAAGCAATCAGCCCCAGCATTTT. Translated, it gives CASKDRGSNQPQHF.

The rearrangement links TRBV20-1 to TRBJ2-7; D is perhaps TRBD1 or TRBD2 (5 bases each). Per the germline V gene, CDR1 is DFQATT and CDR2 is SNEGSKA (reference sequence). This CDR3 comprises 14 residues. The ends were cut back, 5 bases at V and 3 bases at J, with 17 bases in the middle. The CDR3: CSAAAGTTFYEQYF. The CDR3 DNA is TGCAGTGCTGCCGCCGGGACGACTTTCTACGAGCAGTACTTC.

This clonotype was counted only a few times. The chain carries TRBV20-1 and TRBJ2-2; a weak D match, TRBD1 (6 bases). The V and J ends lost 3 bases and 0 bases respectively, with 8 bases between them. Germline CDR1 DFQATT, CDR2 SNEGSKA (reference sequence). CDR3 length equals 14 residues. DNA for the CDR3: TGCAGTGCTAGCAGGGGCGCGAACACCGGGGAGCTGTTTTTT. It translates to CSASRGANTGELFF.

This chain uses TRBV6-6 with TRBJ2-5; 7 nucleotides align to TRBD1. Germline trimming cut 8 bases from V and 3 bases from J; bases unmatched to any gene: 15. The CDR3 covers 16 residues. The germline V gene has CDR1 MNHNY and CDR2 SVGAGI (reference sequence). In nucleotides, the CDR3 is TGTGCCAGCTGGGGAAGAACAGGGGCCCTGAAAGAGACCCAGTACTTC. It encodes CASWGRTGALKETQYF.

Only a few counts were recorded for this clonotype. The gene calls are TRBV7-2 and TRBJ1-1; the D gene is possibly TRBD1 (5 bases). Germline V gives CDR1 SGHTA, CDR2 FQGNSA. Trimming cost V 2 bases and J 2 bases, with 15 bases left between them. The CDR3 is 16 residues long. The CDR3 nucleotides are TGTGCCAGCAGCTTAAGGCGGGCGGGGACCAACACTGAAGCTTTCTTT. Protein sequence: CASSLRRAGTNTEAFF.

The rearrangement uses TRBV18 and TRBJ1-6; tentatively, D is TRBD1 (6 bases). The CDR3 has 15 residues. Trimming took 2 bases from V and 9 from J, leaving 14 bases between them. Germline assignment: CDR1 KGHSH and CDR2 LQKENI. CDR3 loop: CASSPRTQGGSPLHF. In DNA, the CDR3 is TGTGCCAGCTCACCAAGGACCCAAGGGGGTTCACCCCTCCACTTT.

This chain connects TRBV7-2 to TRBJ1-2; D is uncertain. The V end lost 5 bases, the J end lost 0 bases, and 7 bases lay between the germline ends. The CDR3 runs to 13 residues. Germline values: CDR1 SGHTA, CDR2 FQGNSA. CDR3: CASSAQTNYGYTF. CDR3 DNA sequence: TGTGCCAGCAGCGCACAGACTAACTATGGCTACACCTTC. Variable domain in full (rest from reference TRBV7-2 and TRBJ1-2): GAGVSQSPSNKVTEKGKDVELRCDPISGHTALYWYRQSLGQGLEFLIYFQGNSAPDKSGLPSDRFSAERTGGSVSTLTIQRTQQEDSAVYLCASSAQTNYGYTFGSGTRLTVV.

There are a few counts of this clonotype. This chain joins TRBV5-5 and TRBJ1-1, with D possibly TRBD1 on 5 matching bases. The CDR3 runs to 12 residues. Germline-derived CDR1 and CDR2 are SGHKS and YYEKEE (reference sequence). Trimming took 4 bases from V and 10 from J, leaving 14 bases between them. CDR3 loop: CASSLPPGGAFF. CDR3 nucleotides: TGTGCCAGCAGCCTCCCCCCGGGGGGAGCTTTCTTT.

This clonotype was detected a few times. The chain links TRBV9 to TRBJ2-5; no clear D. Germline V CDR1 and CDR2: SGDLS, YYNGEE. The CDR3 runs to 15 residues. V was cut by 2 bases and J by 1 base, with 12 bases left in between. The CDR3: CASSVNSRPQETQYF. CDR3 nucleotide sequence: TGTGCCAGCAGCGTTAATTCGCGTCCCCAAGAGACCCAGTACTTC. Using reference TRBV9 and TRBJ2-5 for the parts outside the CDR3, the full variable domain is DSGVTQTPKHLITATGQRVTLRCSPRSGDLSVYWYQQSLDQGLQFLIQYYNGEERAKGNILERFSAQQFPDLHSELNLSSLELGDSALYFCASSVNSRPQETQYFGPGTRLLVL.

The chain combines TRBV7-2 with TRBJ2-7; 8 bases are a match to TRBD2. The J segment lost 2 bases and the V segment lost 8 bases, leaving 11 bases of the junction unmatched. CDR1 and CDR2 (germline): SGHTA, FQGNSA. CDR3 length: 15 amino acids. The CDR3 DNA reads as TGTGCCAGCCGTCCTTCAGCGGGGGCCACCTACGAGCAGTACTTC. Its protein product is CASRPSAGATYEQYF.

The CDR3 sequence: CSVGWGYYEQYF. In DNA form, the CDR3 reads TGCAGCGTTGGCTGGGGGTACTACGAGCAGTACTTC. The chain links TRBV29-1 to TRBJ2-7; D is perhaps TRBD1 or TRBD2 (5 bases each). The CDR3 is 12 amino acids. V was pared by 4 bases and J by 3 bases, with 10 bases between. Germline loops: CDR1 SQVTM, CDR2 ANQGSEA.

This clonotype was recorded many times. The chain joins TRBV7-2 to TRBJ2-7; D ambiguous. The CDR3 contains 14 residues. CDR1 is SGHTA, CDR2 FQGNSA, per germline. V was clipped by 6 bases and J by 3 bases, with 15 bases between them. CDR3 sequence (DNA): TGTGCCAGCAGTACTGACTCTCTGAACTACGAGCAGTACTTC. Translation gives CASSTDSLNYEQYF.

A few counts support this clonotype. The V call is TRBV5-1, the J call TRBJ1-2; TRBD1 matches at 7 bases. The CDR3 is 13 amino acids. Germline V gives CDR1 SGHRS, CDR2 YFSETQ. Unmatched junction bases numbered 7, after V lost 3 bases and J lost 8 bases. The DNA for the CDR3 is TGCGCCAGCAGCTCGACAGGGATGGAGGGCTACACCTTC. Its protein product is CASSSTGMEGYTF. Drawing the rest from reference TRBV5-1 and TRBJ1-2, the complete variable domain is KAGVTQTPRYLIKTRGQQVTLSCSPISGHRSVSWYQQTPGQGLQFLFEYFSETQRNKGNFPGRFSGRQFSNSRSEMNVSTLELGDSALYLCASSSTGMEGYTFGSGTRLTVV.